The clone carrying this TCR beta chain has just one count. Antigen: not known. These data are taken from a study of PD-1 blockade in classical Hodgkin lymphoma. As for the study in general: The nivolumab dose that patients received was 3 mg/kg, given intravenously every 2 weeks. Study outcomes and limitations: A significant rise in TCR diversity was seen by C4D1 for CD4+ cells but not for CD8+ cells.

Every one of the patients relapsed after autologous stem cell transplantation (brentuximab vedotin exposure was variable). V gave up 0 bases and J gave up 4 bases, with 14 bases separating them. The CDR3 spans 15 residues. CDR1 and CDR2 from the germline V gene are SGDLS and YYNGEE. Using immunoSEQ multiplex PCR, the repertoire was profiled, and TCRdb retains in-frame clones only, with some absent. Here the sample spans some 84,000 clones, 85% to 95% being singletons. Sequenced here: peripheral blood mononuclear cells (PBMCs), sampled before the second cycle of nivolumab. The chain combines TRBV9 with TRBJ2-7; D tentatively fits TRBD1 or TRBD2 (5 bases each). The clonotype was recovered from a human donor with classical Hodgkin lymphoma. The CDR3 region has the DNA TGTGCCAGCAGCGTAGGTGAGGGGTTGAGGTACGAGCAGTACTTC. Translated, it gives CASSVGEGLRYEQYF.